Listed here is a single T cell receptor (beta chain). As yet, its antigen is unknown. Sequencing used immunoSEQ multiplex PCR; TCRdb keeps in-frame clones, though not all of them. The repertoire includes roughly 1 million clones, more than 65% of them detected once, and roughly 1.5% sits in the top ten. Looked up from germline, CDR1 is MDHEN and CDR2 is SYDVKM. V lost 5 bases and J 10 bases, leaving 9 bases between the germline ends. The CDR3 loop spans 12 amino acids. These data belong to a study of shared clonotypes between healthy human individuals. Study context: CD4 naive and CD4 memory each took three plates per donor, while CD8 naive took two and CD8 memory one. Study-level results: Despite large depth, rarefaction showed incomplete sorted-subset sequencing.

The chain uses TRBV28 and TRBJ1-6; D is unresolved. The clonotype originates from a young man in good health. Source material: memory CD4+ T cells sorted from blood. Subset here: CD45RA-negative fraction. CDR3 DNA sequence: TGTGCCAGCAGTCCAATCGGATCACCCCTCCACTTT. It specifies CASSPIGSPLHF.